These 17 T cell receptor beta chains came from one sample sequenced in a study of patients and donors after allogeneic stem cell transplantation. TCRdb used MiXCR to reprocess the RT-PCR reads, holding one entry per CDR3 protein. The top ten hold 2.6% of the sample, which has more than 75,000 distinct CDR3 sequences, 4% to 5% seen once. Sequenced input: blood, either unsorted or a sorted T cell fraction (not recorded which). These receptors were obtained from a human donor who was either an allogeneic HSCT recipient or a stem cell or donor lymphocyte infusion donor (not recorded which). It is not recorded whose cells these are; they may come from a transplant donor.

A few counts support this clonotype. The rearrangement joins TRBV3-1 to TRBJ2-7, with a possible D match to TRBD2 (5 bases). In germline, CDR1 is LGHDT, CDR2 YNNKEL (reference sequence). The CDR3 is 14 residues long. Trimming removed 0 bases from V and 6 bases from J, with 12 bases in between. The CDR3 bases are TGTGCCAGCAGCCAAGAGCGGCACGCGGGCGAGCAGTACTTC. Protein: CASSQERHAGEQYF.

Worth noting for this clonotype: The conserved closing phenylalanine or tryptophan is absent in this CDR3, likely reflecting a read error. The genes are TRBV3-1 and TRBJ2-6, with a possible D match to TRBD2 (6 bases). Germline lookup yields CDR1 LGHDT and CDR2 YNNKEL (reference sequence). This CDR3 spans 18 amino acids. Between the trimmed V and J ends, which lost 1 base and 3 bases, there was a span of 16 bases. This CDR3 reads CASSQGRGIASGANVLTC. In nucleotides, the CDR3 is TGTGCCAGCAGCCAAGGCCGGGGGATAGCTAGTGGGGCCAACGTCCTGACTTGT.

This clonotype has a count of ten or more. The chain combines TRBV27 with TRBJ2-7; 7 bases agree with TRBD2. Germline-derived CDR1 and CDR2 are MNHEY and SMNVEV (reference sequence). The V segment lost 2 bases and the J segment 3 bases; nucleotides outside the gene matches: 7. The CDR3 covers 15 residues. CDR3 sequence reads: CASSLLASGHYEQYF. CDR3 nucleotide sequence: TGTGCCAGCAGTTTACTGGCTAGCGGTCACTACGAGCAGTACTTC.

This clonotype was counted ten times or more. The rearrangement links TRBV6-1 to TRBJ2-1, with a tentative D call TRBD1 (5 bases). CDR3 length equals 13 residues. Trimming left V 4 bases short and J 4 bases short, with 8 bases between. Germline CDR1 and CDR2: MNHNS and SASEGT. CDR3 in amino acids: CASSVDRYNEQFF. The CDR3 coding sequence is TGTGCCAGCAGTGTAGACAGATACAATGAGCAGTTCTTC.

This clonotype has at least ten counts. The chain employs TRBV11-2 and TRBJ1-1, with 7 bases that match TRBD1. From germline, CDR1 is SGHAT and CDR2 FQNNGV. The CDR3 length is 14 residues. V shed 4 bases and J 6 bases; nucleotides not matched to a gene: 8. Here the CDR3 reads CASSSPLQGPEAFF. CDR3 nucleotides: TGTGCCAGCAGCTCCCCGCTACAGGGGCCTGAAGCTTTCTTT.

The V and J genes are TRBV30 and TRBJ1-4; 10 bases are shared with TRBD1. Losses at the gene ends were 5 bases for V and 12 bases for J; bases not matched to a gene: 12. The CDR3 length is 14 residues. Germline V gives CDR1 GTSNPN, CDR2 SVGIG (reference sequence). The chain's CDR3 is CAWGRGTGEDELFF. In nucleotides, the CDR3 is TGTGCCTGGGGACGTGGGACAGGGGAGGATGAACTGTTTTTT.

This clonotype was counted at least ten times. The chain combines TRBV27 with TRBJ1-2; tentatively, D is TRBD1 (6 bases). V was clipped by 9 bases and J by 2 bases, with 19 bases between them. CDR1 MNHEY and CDR2 SMNVEV come from the germline V gene (reference sequence). The CDR3 sequence is 15 residues long. The CDR3 spells CASKAGTLLNYGYTF. CDR3 bases: TGTGCCAGTAAGGCTGGGACATTACTCAACTATGGCTACACCTTC.

This clonotype was counted many times. The chain employs TRBV9 and TRBJ1-1; D remains unclear. Germline CDR1 is SGDLS and CDR2 is YYNGEE. V lost 0 bases to trimming and J lost 2 bases, with 14 bases between them. CDR3 length equals 16 residues. CDR3 protein: CASSVGVTWGNTEAFF. The CDR3 nucleotides are TGTGCCAGCAGCGTAGGAGTTACGTGGGGTAACACTGAAGCTTTCTTT.

This clonotype was counted a few times. V gene TRBV6-1 combines with J gene TRBJ1-5, with a tentative D call TRBD1 (5 bases). V was pared by 6 bases and J by 2 bases, with 11 bases between. The germline V gene encodes CDR1 MNHNS and CDR2 SASEGT. This CDR3 contains 14 residues. DNA for the CDR3: TGTGCCAGCAGCTATTTACAGGGCAATCAGCCCCAGCATTTT. This encodes CASSYLQGNQPQHF.

This clonotype was seen ten or more times. V gene TRBV25-1 combines with J gene TRBJ1-1; D remains unclear. This CDR3 contains 12 residues. V dropped 2 bases and J dropped 7 bases, with 8 bases sitting between them. Per germline, CDR1 MGHDK and CDR2 SYGVNS. This CDR3 is CASSEAQLEAFF. The CDR3 DNA reads TGTGCCAGCAGTGAAGCACAGCTTGAAGCTTTCTTT. Full variable domain (remainder filled in from reference TRBV25-1 and TRBJ1-1): EADIYQTPRYLVIGTGKKITLECSQTMGHDKMYWYQQDPGMELHLIHYSYGVNSTEKGDLSSESTVSRIRTEHFPLTLESARPSHTSQYLCASSEAQLEAFFGQGTRLTVV.

The chain uses TRBV4-1 and TRBJ2-6, with 11 bases matching TRBD1. CDR1 is MGHRA, CDR2 YSYEKL, per germline. The CDR3 is 19 residues long. Trimming took 0 bases from V and 2 from J; bases not matched to a gene: 6. The CDR3, as DNA: TGCGCCAGCAGCCAAGATCGGGGGACAGGGGGGCCTGGGGCCAACGTCCTGACTTTC. This encodes CASSQDRGTGGPGANVLTF.

This clonotype came up a few times. The gene calls are TRBV7-9 and TRBJ2-7; no clear D gene. CDR1 is SEHNR and CDR2 is FQNEAQ in the germline V gene (reference sequence). Trimming pared 4 bases from V and 4 bases from J, leaving 14 bases between. This CDR3 comprises 14 residues. The CDR3 reads CASSSLRMGYEQYF. The CDR3 DNA sequence: TGTGCCAGCAGCTCGTTACGAATGGGATACGAGCAGTACTTC.

In its sample, this clonotype was seen many times. The genes are TRBV6-1 and TRBJ2-6; D possibly corresponds to TRBD2 (5 bases). The germline V gene has CDR1 MNHNS and CDR2 SASEGT. The CDR3 loop spans 18 amino acids. The V and J ends lost 7 bases and 0 bases respectively, with 19 bases between them. The CDR3 nucleotides read TGTGCCAGCAAATCCGGAGGAGGATCCTACTCTGGGGCCAACGTCCTGACTTTC. This translates into CASKSGGGSYSGANVLTF.

This clonotype has ten or more counts. The chain uses TRBV3-1 and TRBJ2-3, with D possibly matching TRBD1 (6 bases). The germline gives CDR1 LGHDT, CDR2 YNNKEL (reference sequence). CDR3 size: 14 residues. V was clipped by 2 bases and J by 11 bases, with 17 bases between them. In DNA, the CDR3 is TGTGCCAGCAGCCAACGTACAGGGTATTGGGAGCAGTATTTT. This sequence encodes CASSQRTGYWEQYF.

The chain combines TRBV27 with TRBJ1-6, with a weak D call TRBD1 (6 bases). Germline-derived CDR1 and CDR2 are MNHEY and SMNVEV (reference sequence). The CDR3 covers 17 residues. V was clipped by 8 bases and J by 2 bases, with 19 bases between them. The CDR3 region is CASHNLQGSPYNSPLHF. CDR3 bases: TGTGCCAGCCATAACCTACAGGGTAGCCCCTATAATTCACCCCTCCACTTT.

This clonotype was observed many times. The chain is built from TRBV18 and TRBJ1-1; perhaps TRBD1 as D (6 bases). The CDR3 is 12 amino acids. CDR1 and CDR2 (germline): KGHSH, LQKENI. The V gene lost 3 bases and the J gene lost 6 bases, with 8 bases spanning the gap. The CDR3 nucleotides read TGTGCCAGCTCACCCAGGGGACCTGAAGCTTTCTTT. It yields the protein CASSPRGPEAFF.

The rearrangement links TRBV20-1 to TRBJ1-1; 8 bases map to TRBD1. J lost 11 bases, V lost 6 bases, and 14 bases had no gene match. The CDR3 sequence is 13 residues long. The germline CDR1 and CDR2 sequences are DFQATT and SNEGSKA (reference sequence). This CDR3 is CSAGTGYTLGAFF. The CDR3 DNA follows: TGCAGTGCCGGGACAGGCTACACACTAGGGGCTTTCTTT.